These 13 T cell receptor beta chains came from one sample sequenced in a study of cytotoxic CD8 clonotypes in ibrutinib-treated CLL. TCRdb's table, derived via immunoSEQ multiplex PCR, lists solely in-frame clones and lacks some. The sample records nearly 300,000 clones, approximately 79% being singletons. The sample in question was PBMCs, obtained at disease progression, from a patient treated with ibrutinib. The receptors stem from a human donor with chronic lymphocytic leukemia.

This chain connects TRBV7-9 to TRBJ2-7; 9 positions match TRBD1. The germline V gene encodes CDR1 SEHNR and CDR2 FQNEAQ (reference sequence). The CDR3 sequence is 10 residues long. J gave up 7 bases and V 9 bases, and 1 base lay outside the gene matches. This CDR3 is CASGTGEQYF. CDR3 bases: TGTGCCAGTGGGACAGGGGAGCAGTACTTC.

This clone appeared a single time. The chain combines TRBV5-7 with TRBJ1-3, with a weak D call TRBD1 (6 bases). TRBV5-7 has ORF status, its function being uncertain. V lost 5 bases and J lost 0, with 18 bases in between. The CDR3 has 17 residues. CDR3 DNA sequence: TGTGCCAGCAGTTCATGGCGGGGGCCGAGCTCTGGAAACACCATATATTTT. As protein: CASSSWRGPSSGNTIYF.

The genes are TRBV11-2 and TRBJ1-6; the match to TRBD1 covers 8 bases. The V gene end was trimmed by 1 base and the J gene end by 5 bases; junction bases not matched to a gene: 1. CDR1 is SGHAT, CDR2 FQNNGV, per germline. This CDR3 is 15 amino acids long. CDR3 residues: CASSLVRGHNSPLHF. CDR3 sequence (DNA): TGTGCCAGCAGCTTAGTCAGGGGGCATAATTCACCCCTCCACTTT.

This CDR3 is CASSYRLDNEQFF. CDR3 DNA: TGTGCCAGCAGTTACCGGTTGGACAATGAGCAGTTCTTC. The chain carries TRBV6-5 and TRBJ2-1; D gene ambiguous. The CDR3 extends over 13 amino acids. Trimming removed 2 bases from V and 5 bases from J, with 7 bases in between. From germline, CDR1 is MNHEY and CDR2 SVGAGI.

There are a few counts of this clone. As DNA, the CDR3 is TGCAGCAGGTGTGCGTGGCCCCAGCATTTT. This translates into CSRCAWPQHF. V is TRBV29-1 and J is TRBJ1-5; D is unclear. This CDR3 is 10 amino acids long. Germline lookup yields CDR1 SQVTM and CDR2 ANQGSEA. The V and J ends lost 8 bases and 9 bases respectively, with 11 bases between them.

The chain employs TRBV11-2 and TRBJ1-2; possible D gene TRBD1, 5 bases. The CDR3 loop spans 16 amino acids. Germline CDR1 and CDR2: SGHAT and FQNNGV. The V end was cut by 5 bases, the J end by 0 bases, with 16 bases between. The CDR3 nucleotides are TGTGCCAGCAGCCTTGGTTTGGGGCTAGCTAACTATGGCTACACCTTC. Translating gives CASSLGLGLANYGYTF. Full variable domain (rest looked up from reference TRBV11-2 and TRBJ1-2): EAGVAQSPRYKIIEKRQSVAFWCNPISGHATLYWYQQILGQGPKLLIQFQNNGVVDDSQLPKDRFSAERLKGVDSTLKIQPAKLEDSAVYLCASSLGLGLANYGYTFGSGTRLTVV.

The chain joins TRBV28 to TRBJ2-1; weak D call: TRBD2 (5 bases). V lost 2 bases, J lost 14 bases, and 13 bases lay in between. The CDR3 has 12 amino acids. Germline loops: CDR1 MDHEN, CDR2 SYDVKM. CDR3 DNA: TGTGCCAGCAGTTTAGACCCTACTAGGGAGTTCTTC. Encoded protein: CASSLDPTREFF.

V is TRBV11-2 and J is TRBJ1-4, with a tentative D call TRBD1 (6 bases). Germline CDR1 and CDR2: SGHAT and FQNNGV. The CDR3 totals 18 residues. Trimming took 1 base from V and 10 from J, leaving 25 bases between them. CDR3 protein: CASSLGRGAALHIRKLFF. CDR3 DNA: TGTGCCAGCAGCTTAGGGAGGGGGGCGGCGCTACACATCAGAAAACTGTTTTTT.

The chain is built from TRBV18 and TRBJ2-7, with 8 bases that match TRBD2. J gave up 2 bases and V 9 bases, and 3 bases lay outside the gene matches. The germline gives CDR1 KGHSH, CDR2 LQKENI. This CDR3 is built from 12 residues. DNA of the CDR3: TGTGCCAGATTCGGGAGGGCCTACGAGCAGTACTTC. This encodes CARFGRAYEQYF.

The chain joins TRBV4-3 to TRBJ2-7; the D gene is possibly TRBD1 (6 bases). Germline CDR1 and CDR2: LGHNA and YSLEER. The CDR3 covers 13 residues. Between the trimmed V and J ends, which lost 1 base and 5 bases, there was a span of 9 bases. CDR3 sequence (DNA): TGCGCCAGCAGCCAAGCAGGGGTTAACGAGCAGTACTTC. Translation gives CASSQAGVNEQYF.

The chain joins TRBV5-1 to TRBJ1-3; maybe TRBD1 (6 bases). Trimming shortened V by 4 bases and J by 2 bases, and 10 bases separated the two germline ends. CDR3 length: 14 amino acids. Germline CDR1 reads SGHRS; CDR2 reads YFSETQ. The CDR3 here is CASSAGQAGNTIYF. CDR3 sequence (DNA): TGCGCCAGCAGCGCGGGACAAGCTGGAAACACCATATATTTT.

The chain links TRBV9 to TRBJ2-3, with 11 bases aligning to TRBD2. There are 18 residues in the CDR3. Germline V CDR1 and CDR2: SGDLS, YYNGEE. V was clipped by 1 base and J by 2 bases; unmatched bases: 9. DNA for the CDR3: TGTGCCAGCAGCGTAAGTGCCTATAGCGGGGGGGCCACAGATACGCAGTATTTT. Translated: CASSVSAYSGGATDTQYF.

The V gene is TRBV10-3, the J gene TRBJ2-7; TRBD1 aligns across 7 bases. Germline V lookup: CDR1 ENHRY, CDR2 SYGVKD. Trimming cost V 3 bases and J 3 bases; bases outside gene matches: 5. This CDR3 has 14 residues. The CDR3 DNA sequence: TGTGCCATCAGTGACTCGGGACAGATCTACGAGCAGTACTTC. This translates into CAISDSGQIYEQYF.